These 27 T cell receptor beta chains were sequenced from one sample in a study of blood T cell repertoires in COVID-19. Data came from immunoSEQ multiplex PCR; TCRdb stores just in-frame clones and leaves some out. Found here are fewer than 200,000 clones, over 75% of them singletons; the top ten hold roughly 2.6%. The specimen sequenced was peripheral blood. These receptors came from a man in his forties with active or convalescent COVID-19.

With regard to this clone: Other nucleotide sequences in the sample specify the same CDR3. The chain is built from TRBV5-1 and TRBJ1-2; D ambiguous. The CDR3 is 13 amino acids. Germline CDR1 is SGHRS and CDR2 is YFSETQ. V was cut by 0 bases and J by 2 bases, with 5 bases left in between. The CDR3 sequence is CASSLGQNYGYTF. The CDR3 DNA sequence: TGCGCCAGCAGCTTGGGTCAGAACTATGGCTACACCTTC.

V is TRBV7-9 and J is TRBJ2-7; the match to TRBD2 covers 8 bases. CDR3 length: 13 amino acids. Trimming removed 5 bases from V and 4 bases from J; junction bases left unmatched: 4. Germline V lookup: CDR1 SEHNR, CDR2 FQNEAQ (reference sequence). The CDR3 reads CASSPLAVYEQYF. The CDR3 DNA follows: TGTGCCAGCAGCCCACTAGCGGTATACGAGCAGTACTTC.

The V gene is TRBV6-2 or TRBV6-3, the J gene TRBJ1-5, with TRBD1 identical over 7 bases. Germline loops: CDR1 MNHEY, CDR2 SVGEGT. With V trimmed by 6 bases and J by 6 bases, 8 bases remained unmatched. The CDR3 has 14 amino acids. The CDR3 sequence: CASSPDRVGQPQHF. The CDR3 DNA is TGTGCCAGCAGCCCTGACAGGGTTGGTCAGCCCCAGCATTTT.

The rearrangement links TRBV28 to TRBJ1-2; weak D call: TRBD1 (6 bases). V lost 6 bases and J lost 6, with 11 bases in between. Per the germline V gene, CDR1 is MDHEN and CDR2 is SYDVKM. The CDR3 runs to 12 residues. Written as DNA, the CDR3 is TGTGCCAGCAGAGGGGGAGGGGATGGCTACACCTTC. This gives the protein CASRGGGDGYTF.

This rearrangement joins TRBV4-3 to TRBJ2-7; D call uncertain. The V gene's germline CDR1 is LGHNA and CDR2 YSLEER. This CDR3 is 14 amino acids long. Deletions cut 0 bases from V and 0 bases from J, with 6 bases between. CDR3 amino acids: CASSQDGISYEQYF. CDR3 DNA sequence: TGCGCCAGCAGCCAAGATGGCATCTCCTACGAGCAGTACTTC.

The chain is built from TRBV5-1 and TRBJ1-1, with a weak D call TRBD1 (5 bases). The germline gives CDR1 SGHRS, CDR2 YFSETQ. CDR3 size: 15 residues. Trimming took 5 bases from V and 7 from J, leaving 21 bases between them. CDR3 sequence reads: CASSLAGRAQGEAFF. The CDR3 coding sequence is TGCGCCAGCAGTCTCGCGGGAAGGGCCCAGGGTGAAGCTTTCTTT.

This chain connects TRBV18 to TRBJ1-2; D remains ambiguous. Germline values: CDR1 KGHSH, CDR2 LQKENI. V gave up 0 bases and J gave up 8 bases, with 16 bases separating them. The CDR3 consists of 15 residues. The CDR3 spells CASSPPKSGGIGYTF. In nucleotides, the CDR3 is TGTGCCAGCTCACCACCCAAAAGTGGCGGGATAGGCTACACCTTC.

V is TRBV2 and J is TRBJ1-3; D is ambiguous. From germline, CDR1 is SNHLY and CDR2 FYNNEI. V lost 3 bases and J 2 bases, leaving 5 bases between the germline ends. The CDR3 sequence is 13 residues long. The CDR3 is CASSEAAGNTIYF. The DNA for the CDR3 is TGTGCCAGCAGTGAGGCTGCTGGAAACACCATATATTTT.

The CDR3 here is CASSRPPGTPATNEKLFF. In DNA form, the CDR3 reads TGTGCCAGCAGCCGACCCCCTGGGACACCCGCAACTAATGAAAAACTGTTTTTT. The rearrangement uses TRBV7-9 and TRBJ1-4; TRBD1 is a possible D gene (6 bases). The germline CDR1 and CDR2 sequences are SEHNR and FQNEAQ (reference sequence). This CDR3 is built from 18 residues. Between the trimmed V and J ends, which lost 5 bases and 0 bases, there was a span of 19 bases.

V usage is TRBV21-1 and J usage is TRBJ1-4; TRBD1, the table's D call, was not compared with the DNA. TRBV21-1 is a known pseudogene. This CDR3 region has 15 residues. CDR3: CASSKGAAPNEKLFF. For the CDR3, the DNA is TGTGCCAGCAGCAAAGGGGCAGCACCTAATGAAAAACTGTTTTTT.

The V call is TRBV7-2, the J call TRBJ2-2, with no clear D. The CDR3 covers 14 residues. V was shortened by 5 bases and J by 0 bases, with 7 bases between the two germline ends. Germline CDR1 reads SGHTA; CDR2 reads FQGNSA. The CDR3 coding sequence is TGTGCCAGCAGCAGACTCGCGAACACCGGGGAGCTGTTTTTT. This sequence encodes CASSRLANTGELFF.

The chain links TRBV11-2 to TRBJ1-4; a possible D gene is TRBD1 (5 bases). V was pared by 1 base and J by 5 bases, with 11 bases between. CDR3 size: 15 residues. In germline, CDR1 is SGHAT, CDR2 FQNNGV. CDR3 sequence reads: CASSLAGTINEKLFF. CDR3 coding DNA: TGTGCCAGCAGCTTAGCCGGGACTATAAATGAAAAACTGTTTTTT.

The chain employs TRBV5-4 and TRBJ2-7; possibly TRBD1 for D (5 bases). This CDR3 region has 14 residues. Trimming left V 4 bases short and J 0 bases short, with 11 bases between. The germline V gene encodes CDR1 SGHNT and CDR2 YYREEE (reference sequence). In DNA, the CDR3 is TGTGCCAGCAGCCGAGACAGAAACTCCTACGAGCAGTACTTC. It specifies CASSRDRNSYEQYF.

The chain employs TRBV10-3 and TRBJ2-7, with D possibly TRBD1 on 5 matching bases. Germline V gene sequence: CDR1 ENHRY, CDR2 SYGVKD. V shed 3 bases and J shed 3 bases, with 21 bases lying between them. There are 17 residues in the CDR3. The CDR3 sequence: CAISDWPWHRTGYEQYF. Written as DNA, the CDR3 is TGTGCCATCAGTGACTGGCCTTGGCACAGGACGGGCTACGAGCAGTACTTC.

The gene calls are TRBV5-1 and TRBJ2-7, with 8 bases identical to TRBD1. CDR1 is SGHRS and CDR2 is YFSETQ in the germline V gene. The CDR3 has 14 residues. V gave up 0 bases and J gave up 4 bases; unmatched junction bases: 3. Here the CDR3 reads CASSLGQGYYEQYF. CDR3 bases: TGCGCCAGCAGCTTGGGACAGGGGTATTACGAGCAGTACTTC.

The V gene is TRBV5-6, the J gene TRBJ2-2; 7 bases match TRBD2. The V and J ends lost 4 bases and 4 bases, in that order; junction bases with no gene match: 7. Germline V gene data show CDR1 as SGHDT and CDR2 as YYEEEE. The CDR3 totals 15 residues. CDR3 amino acids: CASSPAGRVTGELFF. In DNA form, the CDR3 reads TGTGCCAGCAGCCCCGCAGGGAGGGTCACCGGGGAGCTGTTTTTT.

The chain recombines TRBV5-1 with TRBJ1-1; possibly TRBD1 for D (6 bases). The V gene lost 4 bases and the J gene lost 0 bases, with 19 bases spanning the gap. The germline CDR1 and CDR2 sequences are SGHRS and YFSETQ. The CDR3 length is 17 residues. CDR3 bases: TGCGCCAGCAGCCTGCAAGGACAGTCCGCCATGAACACTGAAGCTTTCTTT. Protein: CASSLQGQSAMNTEAFF.

This clone has just a few counts. The chain combines TRBV12-3 or TRBV12-4 with TRBJ1-5; TRBD1 matches at 8 bases. V trimming: 6 bases; J trimming: 4 bases; junction bases outside the gene matches: 2. The CDR3 length is 13 residues. Here the CDR3 reads CASRTGGNQPQHF. CDR3 sequence (DNA): TGTGCCAGCAGAACAGGGGGAAATCAGCCCCAGCATTTT.

There are a few counts of this clone. The chain joins TRBV5-4 to TRBJ2-7; 9 bases fit TRBD1. CDR1 and CDR2 (germline): SGHNT, YYREEE (reference sequence). The V segment lost 4 bases and the J segment 1 base; nucleotides outside the gene matches: 6. This CDR3 has 15 amino acids. The chain's CDR3 is CASSRTGEGSYEQYF. For the CDR3, the DNA is TGTGCCAGCAGCCGGACAGGGGAAGGTTCCTACGAGCAGTACTTC.

This chain links TRBV5-6 with TRBJ1-1; the match to TRBD1 covers 10 bases. Trimming removed 4 bases from V and 3 bases from J; junction bases left unmatched: 6. Per germline, CDR1 SGHDT and CDR2 YYEEEE. The CDR3 runs 15 residues. CDR3 protein: CASSPRQGAYTEAFF. The CDR3, as DNA: TGTGCCAGCAGCCCGCGACAGGGGGCGTACACTGAAGCTTTCTTT. The variable domain in full, with the rest retrieved from reference TRBV5-6 and TRBJ1-1, is DAGVTQSPTHLIKTRGQQVTLRCSPKSGHDTVSWYQQALGQGPQFIFQYYEEEERQRGNFPDRFSGHQFPNYSSELNVNALLLGDSALYLCASSPRQGAYTEAFFGQGTRLTVV.

The CDR3 sequence is CSVRAGTGGNTIYF. The CDR3 DNA reads TGCAGCGTCCGAGCCGGGACAGGGGGAAACACCATATATTTT. The chain couples TRBV29-1 to TRBJ1-3; TRBD1 matches 9 bases. CDR1 SQVTM and CDR2 ANQGSEA come from the germline V gene. CDR3 size: 14 residues. With V trimmed by 6 bases and J by 4 bases, 7 bases remained unmatched.

Only one count was recorded for this clone. The sample has other DNA sequences that encode this CDR3 too. The V gene is TRBV28, the J gene TRBJ1-5, with a weak D call TRBD1 (5 bases). This CDR3 has 14 residues. Deletions cut 3 bases from V and 2 bases from J, with 8 bases between. Germline assignment: CDR1 MDHEN and CDR2 SYDVKM. In DNA, the CDR3 is TGTGCCAGCAGTTTGGGGGGTGGCAATCAGCCCCAGCATTTT. Protein product: CASSLGGGNQPQHF.

J is TRBJ1-3 and V is TRBV7-6; D is ambiguous. CDR3 size: 16 residues. CDR1 is SGHVS and CDR2 is FNYEAQ in the germline V gene. The V and J ends lost 3 bases and 0 bases respectively, with 12 bases between them. The CDR3 loop is CASSLTDSYSGNTIYF. The CDR3, as DNA: TGTGCCAGCAGCTTGACGGACTCCTACTCTGGAAACACCATATATTTT.

The V and J genes are TRBV13 and TRBJ2-3; D not certain. Trimming pared 2 bases from V and 4 bases from J, leaving 10 bases between. Germline lookup yields CDR1 PRHDT and CDR2 FYEKMQ (reference sequence). This CDR3 spans 14 amino acids. The CDR3: CASSLQAIPDTQYF. The CDR3 DNA reads as TGTGCCAGCAGCTTACAGGCGATTCCAGATACGCAGTATTTT.

This clone has just one count. V and J are TRBV28 and TRBJ1-5; a weak D match, TRBD1 (6 bases). This CDR3 region has 14 residues. The germline V gene has CDR1 MDHEN and CDR2 SYDVKM. Trimming took off 3 bases at V and 4 bases at J, with 10 bases between the two ends. The CDR3 loop is CASSFPTGNQPQHF. DNA for the CDR3: TGTGCCAGCAGTTTCCCCACAGGGAATCAGCCCCAGCATTTT.

The chain uses TRBV30 and TRBJ1-3; 7 bases map to TRBD1. Germline V gives CDR1 GTSNPN, CDR2 SVGIG (reference sequence). J gave up 2 bases and V 3 bases, and 19 bases lay outside the gene matches. This CDR3 has 19 residues. The CDR3 sequence is CAWRDDRALRGSPGNTIYF. The CDR3 DNA reads TGTGCCTGGAGGGATGACAGGGCCCTTAGGGGGTCGCCTGGAAACACCATATATTTT.

The rearrangement links TRBV6-5 to TRBJ1-1, with D perhaps TRBD1 (6 bases). Germline-derived CDR1 and CDR2 are MNHEY and SVGAGI. V lost 6 bases, J lost 4 bases, and 12 bases lay in between. CDR3 length: 13 residues. The CDR3 region has the DNA TGTGCCAGCAGGAACAGGGTCGCCACTGAAGCTTTCTTT. This encodes CASRNRVATEAFF.